The subject of this entry is one T cell receptor beta chain. The antigen it recognizes is unknown. Base qualities were left out, and no much larger clone turns up one base away. The data stem from a study of T cells in Graves' hyperthyroidism and ophthalmopathy (dated by TCRdb to about 2019). With respect to the entire study: Peripheral blood samples were taken at the time of initial diagnosis, prior to any treatment. The paper reports TCR Vbeta CDR3 sequencing of some 140 peripheral blood samples: fewer than 50 ophthalmopathy, 75 to 80 hyperthyroidism and around 17 progressor patients. After sampling, hyperthyroidism patients received methimazole starting at 30 mg daily, and ophthalmopathy patients received high-dose intravenous methylprednisolone. The approximately 100 discovery patients were randomly divided into training and test sets at a 7:3 ratio. An independent validation cohort of under 20 hyperthyroidism patients and more than 15 patients who later progressed to ophthalmopathy tested prospective prediction of ophthalmopathy. Thyroid tissue and blood T-cell repertoires from about six Graves' hyperthyroidism patients were also compared in the study. To identify TCR V-J signatures that set the groups apart, the researchers used a discovery cohort of more than 95 patients, made up of some 41 with Graves' ophthalmopathy and around 58 with stable Graves' hyperthyroidism. Broad study findings and their caveats: Most expanded thyroid clonotypes (frequency above 0.001) were also detected in blood, suggesting blood repertoires may reflect thyroid immune responses. No statistical method was used to set the sample size in advance, and investigators knew the group allocation. A model built on a 13 V-J signature distinguished ophthalmopathy from stable hyperthyroidism, reaching approximately 89% sensitivity and under 84% specificity in cross-validation and 80%/75% in testing. In validation, the model predicted progression to ophthalmopathy a median of about 5.9 months before onset, with about 71% sensitivity and 72.22% specificity.

TCR beta CDR3 regions were amplified from RNA transcripts. A first-round RT-PCR of the TCR CDR3 used the HTBI primer set with the Qiagen OneStep RT-PCR kit. A second multiplex PCR round built the libraries, followed by size selection and purification. Libraries were sequenced paired-end with 100 bp reads on an Illumina HiSeq2000. Per the original workflow: Raw data were processed with SOAPnuke, discarding reads with adapters, uncalled bases, mean Phred below 15, or no exact constant-primer or identifier match. COPE v1.2.5 was used to merge high-quality paired reads, and clonotypes were defined as unique nucleotide sequences. MiTCR v1.1 was used to align clonotypes to the IMGT TRBV, TRBD and TRBJ reference segments. Only V-J combinations with frequency above 0.0001, covering 99% to 99.2% of repertoires, were analysed. The TCS score was defined as F50 (clonal expansion) divided by E x V (chaos), with BLOSUM62-based TCRdist calculated between CDR3 peptides within each V-J. Welch's t-statistics and random forest reduced fewer than 550 V-J features to 13, which were used in a naive Bayes classifier (R e1071). The raw public reads went through TCRdb reprocessing: fastp at Q25, MiXCR clone calling, in-frame beta chains kept. Rows are combined by CDR3 protein, so each entry shows the most common genes and DNA. Clone size and V and J calls follow TCRdb, not the original study. The sample table lists 300,000 to 500,000 distinct CDR3 sequences, 15% of them with a count of one. In total, the top ten clones hold approximately 32% of the sample.

Trimmed from V: 6 bases; trimmed from J: 9 bases; junction bases lacking a gene match: 12. Spanning cysteine to phenylalanine, the CDR3 consists of 14 amino acids. Only the CDR3 region is kept as DNA, spanning 42 bases read in frame from base 1. The germline V gene encodes CDR1 MNHNS and CDR2 SASEGT. Stable Graves' hyperthyroidism was defined as no progression to ophthalmopathy during 18 months of follow-up. Hyperthyroidism patients were newly diagnosed, had a disease duration of under 2 months, and were aged 18 to 65 years. Exclusion was applied to patients with uncontrolled infections, other autoimmune diseases, pregnancy or lactation. Diagnoses relied on clinical symptoms, serum thyroxine and TRAb, thyroid ultrasound and orbital computed tomography. PBMCs were separated from approximately 9.9 ml of fresh peripheral blood using Ficoll-Paque density gradient centrifugation. Total RNA was extracted with Trizol reagent, and quality was checked on an Agilent 2100 Bioanalyzer.

The origin of this receptor is a woman aged 30 to 39 with Graves' hyperthyroidism. The specimen was blood. The rearranged segments are TRBV6-1 and TRBJ2-7; the junction holds 9 bases that match TRBD1. At the DNA level, the sequence is TGTGCCAGCAGCCCCGGGACAGGGTTTTTAGTGCAGTACTTC. The resulting protein is CASSPGTGFLVQYF.